Included here is one T cell receptor beta chain sequence, with context. Its antigen remains unidentified. CDR1 is SEHNR and CDR2 is FQNEAQ in the germline V gene (reference sequence). Trimming took off 4 bases at V and 2 bases at J, with 18 bases between the two ends. The CDR3 spans 16 residues. The data stem from a study of T cell responses to AZD1222 COVID-19 vaccine. The protocol was immunoSEQ multiplex PCR, while the TCRdb copy is restricted to in-frame clones and leaves out a portion. The sample records about 120,000 clones, 85% to 95% being singletons. Study results and caveats: Regions 160-218 and 743-854 dominated among vaccine-associated CD4 TCRs spanning spike.

The sample here was peripheral blood, taken on day 0 of AZD1222 vaccination. V gene TRBV7-9 combines with J gene TRBJ2-7; D could derive from TRBD1 or TRBD2 (5 bases each). The sequence was collected from an adult in good health. The CDR3 loop is CASSSPGQGNPYEQYF. The CDR3 DNA follows: TGTGCCAGCAGCTCTCCGGGGCAGGGCAACCCCTACGAGCAGTACTTC. The full variable domain, completed using reference TRBV7-9 and TRBJ2-7, is DTGVSQNPRHKITKRGQNVTFRCDPISEHNRLYWYRQTLGQGPEFLTYFQNEAQLEKSRLLSDRFSAERPKGSFSTLEIQRTEQGDSAMYLCASSSPGQGNPYEQYFGPGTRLTVT.